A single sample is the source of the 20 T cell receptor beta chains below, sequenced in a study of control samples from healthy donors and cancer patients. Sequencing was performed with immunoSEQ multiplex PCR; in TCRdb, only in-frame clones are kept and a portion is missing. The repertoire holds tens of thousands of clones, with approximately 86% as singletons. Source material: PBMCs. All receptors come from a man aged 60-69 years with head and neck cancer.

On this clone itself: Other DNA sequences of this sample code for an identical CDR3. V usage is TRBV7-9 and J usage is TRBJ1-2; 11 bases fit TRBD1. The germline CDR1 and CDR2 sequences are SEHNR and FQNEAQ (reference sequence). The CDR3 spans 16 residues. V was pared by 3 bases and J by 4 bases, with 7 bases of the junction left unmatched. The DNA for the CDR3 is TGTGCCAGCAGCTTTGGCCGGGACAGGGGGTCCTATGGCTACACCTTC. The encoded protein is CASSFGRDRGSYGYTF. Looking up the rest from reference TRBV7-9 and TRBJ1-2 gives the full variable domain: DTGVSQNPRHKITKRGQNVTFRCDPISEHNRLYWYRQTLGQGPEFLTYFQNEAQLEKSRLLSDRFSAERPKGSFSTLEIQRTEQGDSAMYLCASSFGRDRGSYGYTFGSGTRLTVV.

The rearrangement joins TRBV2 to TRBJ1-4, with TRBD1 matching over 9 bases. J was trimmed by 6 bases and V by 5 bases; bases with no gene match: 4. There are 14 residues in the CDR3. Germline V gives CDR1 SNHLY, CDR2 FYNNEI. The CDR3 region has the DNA TGTGCCAGCAGTATACAGGGGGCCGATGAAAAACTGTTTTTT. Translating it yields CASSIQGADEKLFF.

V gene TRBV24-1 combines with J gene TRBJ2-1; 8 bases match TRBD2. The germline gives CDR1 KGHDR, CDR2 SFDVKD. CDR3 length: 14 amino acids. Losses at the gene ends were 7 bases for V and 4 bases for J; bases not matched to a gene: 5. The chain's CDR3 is CATSGTRGYNEQFF. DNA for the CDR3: TGTGCCACCAGCGGGACTAGGGGTTACAATGAGCAGTTCTTC.

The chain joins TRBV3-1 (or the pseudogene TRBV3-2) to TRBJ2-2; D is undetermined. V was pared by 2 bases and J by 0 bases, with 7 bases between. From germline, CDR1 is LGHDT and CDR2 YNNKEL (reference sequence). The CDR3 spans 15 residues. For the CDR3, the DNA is TGTGCCAGCAGCCAACAGGCATCGAACACCGGGGAGCTGTTTTTT. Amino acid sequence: CASSQQASNTGELFF.

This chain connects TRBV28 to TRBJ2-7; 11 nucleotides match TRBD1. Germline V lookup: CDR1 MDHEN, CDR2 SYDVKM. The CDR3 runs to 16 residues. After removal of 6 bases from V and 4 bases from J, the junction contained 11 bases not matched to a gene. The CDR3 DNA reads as TGTGCCAGCAGACTTCCCGGGACAGGGGGTTTGTACGAGCAGTACTTC. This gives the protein CASRLPGTGGLYEQYF.

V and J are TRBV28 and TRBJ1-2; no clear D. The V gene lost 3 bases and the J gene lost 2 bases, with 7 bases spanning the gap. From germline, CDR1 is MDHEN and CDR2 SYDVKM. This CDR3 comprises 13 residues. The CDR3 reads CASSFPSNYGYTF. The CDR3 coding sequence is TGTGCCAGCAGTTTCCCCTCCAACTATGGCTACACCTTC.

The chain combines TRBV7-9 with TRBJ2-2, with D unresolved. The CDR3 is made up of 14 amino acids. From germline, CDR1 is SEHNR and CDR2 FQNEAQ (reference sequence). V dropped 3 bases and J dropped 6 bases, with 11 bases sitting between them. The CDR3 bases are TGTGCCAGCAGCTTCACCCGGATCCCCGGGGAGCTGTTTTTT. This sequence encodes CASSFTRIPGELFF.

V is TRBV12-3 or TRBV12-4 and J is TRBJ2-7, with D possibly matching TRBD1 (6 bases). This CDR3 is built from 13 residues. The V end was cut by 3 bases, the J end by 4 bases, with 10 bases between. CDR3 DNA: TGTGCCAGCAGTTTGGGCAGGGGATACGAGCAGTACTTC. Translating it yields CASSLGRGYEQYF.

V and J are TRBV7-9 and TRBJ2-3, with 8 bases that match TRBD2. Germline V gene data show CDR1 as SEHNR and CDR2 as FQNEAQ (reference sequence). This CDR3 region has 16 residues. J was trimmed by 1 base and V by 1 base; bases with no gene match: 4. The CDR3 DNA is TGTGCCAGCAGCTTAGGGGTTAGCGGGGGCACAGATACGCAGTATTTT. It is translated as CASSLGVSGGTDTQYF.

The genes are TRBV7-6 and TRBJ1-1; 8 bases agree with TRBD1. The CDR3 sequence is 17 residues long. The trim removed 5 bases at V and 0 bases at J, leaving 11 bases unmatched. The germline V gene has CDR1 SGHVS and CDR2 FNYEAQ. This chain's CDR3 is CASSRYLQGGMNTEAFF. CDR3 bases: TGTGCCAGCAGCCGCTATTTACAGGGGGGAATGAACACTGAAGCTTTCTTT.

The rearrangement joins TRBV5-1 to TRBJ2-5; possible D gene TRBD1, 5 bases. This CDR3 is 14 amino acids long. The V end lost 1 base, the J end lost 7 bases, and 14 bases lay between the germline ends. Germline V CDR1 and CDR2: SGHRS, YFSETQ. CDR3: CASSLFGQGGTQYF. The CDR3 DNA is TGCGCCAGCAGCTTGTTTGGGCAGGGCGGGACCCAGTACTTC.

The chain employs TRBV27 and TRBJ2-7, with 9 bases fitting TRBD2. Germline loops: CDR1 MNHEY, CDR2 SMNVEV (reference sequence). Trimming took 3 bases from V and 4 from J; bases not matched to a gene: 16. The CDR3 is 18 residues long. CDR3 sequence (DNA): TGTGCCAGCAGTTTGGCGACGGGTGCTAGCGGGAATAGATACGAGCAGTACTTC. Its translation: CASSLATGASGNRYEQYF.

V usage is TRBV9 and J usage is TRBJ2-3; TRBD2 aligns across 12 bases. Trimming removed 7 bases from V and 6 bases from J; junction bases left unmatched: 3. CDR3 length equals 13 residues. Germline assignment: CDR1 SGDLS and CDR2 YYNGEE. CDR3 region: CASQLAGGDTQYF. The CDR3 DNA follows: TGTGCCAGCCAACTAGCGGGGGGCGATACGCAGTATTTT.

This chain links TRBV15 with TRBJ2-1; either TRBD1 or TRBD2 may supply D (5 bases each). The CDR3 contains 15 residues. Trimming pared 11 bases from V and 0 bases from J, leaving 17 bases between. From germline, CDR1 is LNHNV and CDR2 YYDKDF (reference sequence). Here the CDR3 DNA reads TGTGCCTCCCGGGACCCGCGAAGCTCCTACAATGAGCAGTTCTTC. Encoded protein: CASRDPRSSYNEQFF. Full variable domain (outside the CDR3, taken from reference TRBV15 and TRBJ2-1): DAMVIQNPRYQVTQFGKPVTLSCSQTLNHNVMYWYQQKSSQAPKLLFHYYDKDFNNEADTPDNFQSRRPNTSFCFLDIRSPGLGDTAMYLCASRDPRSSYNEQFFGPGTRLTVL.

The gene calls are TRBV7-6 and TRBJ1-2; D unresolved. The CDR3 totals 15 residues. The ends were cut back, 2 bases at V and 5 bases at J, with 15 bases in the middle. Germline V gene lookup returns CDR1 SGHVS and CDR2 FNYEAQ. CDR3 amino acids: CASSLPLGDFYGYTF. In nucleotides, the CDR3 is TGTGCCAGCAGCTTACCCCTCGGGGATTTTTATGGCTACACCTTC.

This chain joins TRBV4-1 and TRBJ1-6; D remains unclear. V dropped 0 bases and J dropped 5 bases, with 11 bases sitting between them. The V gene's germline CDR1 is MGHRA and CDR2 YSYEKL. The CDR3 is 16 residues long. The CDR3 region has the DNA TGCGCCAGCAGCCAAGATATAGGGCGGGATAATTCACCCCTCCACTTT. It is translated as CASSQDIGRDNSPLHF.

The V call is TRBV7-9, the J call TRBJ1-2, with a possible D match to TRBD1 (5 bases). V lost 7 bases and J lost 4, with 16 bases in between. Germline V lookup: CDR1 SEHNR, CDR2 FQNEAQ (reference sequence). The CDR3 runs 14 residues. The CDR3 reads CASTLTGIGYGYTF. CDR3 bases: TGTGCCAGCACCCTAACAGGCATAGGCTATGGCTACACCTTC. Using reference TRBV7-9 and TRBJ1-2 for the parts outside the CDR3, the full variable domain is DTGVSQNPRHKITKRGQNVTFRCDPISEHNRLYWYRQTLGQGPEFLTYFQNEAQLEKSRLLSDRFSAERPKGSFSTLEIQRTEQGDSAMYLCASTLTGIGYGYTFGSGTRLTVV.

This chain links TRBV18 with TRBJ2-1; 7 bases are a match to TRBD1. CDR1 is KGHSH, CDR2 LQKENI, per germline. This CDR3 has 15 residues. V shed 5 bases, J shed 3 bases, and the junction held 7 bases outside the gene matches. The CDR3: CASSTQGSGYNEQFF. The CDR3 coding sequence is TGTGCCAGCTCAACACAGGGGTCGGGCTACAATGAGCAGTTCTTC.

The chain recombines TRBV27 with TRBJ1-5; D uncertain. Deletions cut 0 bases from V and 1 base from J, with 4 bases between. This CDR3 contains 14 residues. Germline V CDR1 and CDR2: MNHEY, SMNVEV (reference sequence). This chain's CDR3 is CASSLSGSNQPQHF. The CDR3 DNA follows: TGTGCCAGCAGTTTATCAGGCAGCAATCAGCCCCAGCATTTT.

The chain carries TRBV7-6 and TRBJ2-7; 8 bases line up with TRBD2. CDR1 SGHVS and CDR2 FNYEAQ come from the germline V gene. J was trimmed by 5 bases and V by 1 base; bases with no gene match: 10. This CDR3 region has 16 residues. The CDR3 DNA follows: TGTGCCAGCAGCTTAGTCTCGGGACTAGTACGGCACGAGCAGTACTTC. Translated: CASSLVSGLVRHEQYF.